One sample yielded the 3 T cell receptor beta chains listed below, sequenced in a study of vaccination and CD4 T cells after COVID-19. As to time point: late sampling 161 to 241 days after vaccination in three convalescent patients. Treatment meaning: approximately 10-day PBMC culture with coronavirus spike peptide pools or control peptides (ViraFEST assay). The study sequenced cultured CD4+ T cell DNA using the Oncomine TCR Beta short-read assay. A single record per CDR3 protein comes from TCRdb applying MiXCR to the PCR reads. This sample has about 15,000 distinct CDR3 sequences, with less than 60% found just once. Antigen specificity for these receptors is unknown. Sequencing was performed on CD4+ T cells from blood, cultured in vitro, taken about 7 months after SARS-CoV-2 vaccination. Receptors originate from a human donor who had recovered from COVID-19.

The chain employs TRBV7-8 and TRBJ1-1; no clear D. This CDR3 contains 16 residues. The ends were cut back, 7 bases at V and 0 bases at J, with 18 bases in the middle. Germline V gene data show CDR1 as SGHVS and CDR2 as FQNEAQ. This chain's CDR3 is CASTREDALVNTEAFF. In DNA, the CDR3 is TGTGCCAGCACCCGTGAAGACGCCCTTGTGAACACTGAAGCTTTCTTT.

The V gene is TRBV19, the J gene TRBJ1-2; D gene ambiguous. Germline values: CDR1 LNHDA, CDR2 SQIVND (reference sequence). The V end was cut by 2 bases, the J end by 4 bases, with 8 bases between. The CDR3 contains 13 residues. CDR3 loop: CASSIRTVYGYTF. CDR3 bases: TGTGCCAGTAGTATAAGGACGGTCTATGGCTACACCTTC.

This chain connects TRBV20-1 to TRBJ2-3; the match to TRBD2 covers 8 bases. CDR3 length equals 13 residues. V gave up 6 bases and J gave up 1 base; unmatched junction bases: 3. Germline V gene sequence: CDR1 DFQATT, CDR2 SNEGSKA (reference sequence). CDR3 amino acids: CSAHSGGTDTQYF. DNA of the CDR3: TGCAGTGCCCATAGCGGGGGCACAGATACGCAGTATTTT.